This TCR beta chain was found in a study of regulatory T cells in long-lasting Graves disease. Time point defined: persistent/refractory GD, antithyroid drugs over 5 years with positive TRAb. From PBMCs, RNA was extracted and then used to make the TCR library. CDR3 regions were amplified by Arm-PCR using iRepertoire HTBI primers to build TCR beta libraries. TCRdb used MiXCR to reprocess the multiplex PCR reads, holding one entry per CDR3 protein. Found here are hundreds of thousands of distinct CDR3 sequences, around 21% of them singletons; the top ten hold under 9%. The CDR3 contains 15 residues. CDR1 is DFQATT and CDR2 is SNEGSKA in the germline V gene (reference sequence). V lost 6 bases and J lost 3, with 21 bases in between. This clonotype was observed many times.

V is TRBV20-1 and J is TRBJ2-7; D might be TRBD2 (5 bases). This clonotype was sampled from a female donor with Graves disease. The sample here was peripheral blood mononuclear cells (PBMCs), taken when the disease was refractory, from a patient treated with antithyroid drugs. The CDR3 DNA reads as TGCAGTGCACATCAGAGGGCAAGGTTATTCTACGAGCAGTACTTC. Translated: CSAHQRARLFYEQYF.